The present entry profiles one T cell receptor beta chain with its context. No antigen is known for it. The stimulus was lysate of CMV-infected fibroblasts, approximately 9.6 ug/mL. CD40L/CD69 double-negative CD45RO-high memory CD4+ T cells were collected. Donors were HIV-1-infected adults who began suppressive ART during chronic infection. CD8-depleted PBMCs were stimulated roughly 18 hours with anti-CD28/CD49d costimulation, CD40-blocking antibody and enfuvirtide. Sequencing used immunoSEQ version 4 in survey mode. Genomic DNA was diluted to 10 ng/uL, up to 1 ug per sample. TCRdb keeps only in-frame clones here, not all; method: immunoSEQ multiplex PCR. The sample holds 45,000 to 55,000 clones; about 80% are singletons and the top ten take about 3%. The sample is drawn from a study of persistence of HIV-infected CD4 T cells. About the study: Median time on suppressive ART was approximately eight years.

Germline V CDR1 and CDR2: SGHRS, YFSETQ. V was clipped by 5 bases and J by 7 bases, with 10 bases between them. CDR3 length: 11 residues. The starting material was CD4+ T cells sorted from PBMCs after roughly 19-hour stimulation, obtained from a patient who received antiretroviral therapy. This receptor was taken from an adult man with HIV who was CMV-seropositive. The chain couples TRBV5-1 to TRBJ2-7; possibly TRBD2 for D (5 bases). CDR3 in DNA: TGCGCCAGCAGTTCCGGGGTGGAGCAGTACTTC. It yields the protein CASSSGVEQYF. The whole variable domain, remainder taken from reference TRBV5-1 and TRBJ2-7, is KAGVTQTPRYLIKTRGQQVTLSCSPISGHRSVSWYQQTPGQGLQFLFEYFSETQRNKGNFPGRFSGRQFSNSRSEMNVSTLELGDSALYLCASSSGVEQYFGPGTRLTVT.